This T cell receptor beta chain was obtained from a study of shared clonotypes between healthy human individuals. Study-wide findings and caveats: Generation of non-shared clonotypes was less probable than generation of clonotypes shared by all four donors.

The CDR3 sequence is 16 residues long. V was cut by 2 bases and J by 0 bases, with 12 bases left in between. Germline V lookup: CDR1 LGHNA, CDR2 YSLEER. Points on this clone: Its antigen is as yet unknown.

Libraries were prepared by immunoSEQ multiplex PCR; TCRdb keeps only in-frame clonotypes and omits some of them. Among under 2,500,000 clones listed, 90% to 96% were seen once. The origin of this receptor is a man between 18 and 29 years old in good health. This chain links TRBV4-3 with TRBJ2-3; no clear D. Sequencing input: naive CD4+ T cells sorted from blood. Documented subset: CD45RA+ positively selected. The DNA of the CDR3 is TGCGCCAGCAGCCAAATGTGGCGGTTTAGCACAGATACGCAGTATTTT. Its protein is CASSQMWRFSTDTQYF.